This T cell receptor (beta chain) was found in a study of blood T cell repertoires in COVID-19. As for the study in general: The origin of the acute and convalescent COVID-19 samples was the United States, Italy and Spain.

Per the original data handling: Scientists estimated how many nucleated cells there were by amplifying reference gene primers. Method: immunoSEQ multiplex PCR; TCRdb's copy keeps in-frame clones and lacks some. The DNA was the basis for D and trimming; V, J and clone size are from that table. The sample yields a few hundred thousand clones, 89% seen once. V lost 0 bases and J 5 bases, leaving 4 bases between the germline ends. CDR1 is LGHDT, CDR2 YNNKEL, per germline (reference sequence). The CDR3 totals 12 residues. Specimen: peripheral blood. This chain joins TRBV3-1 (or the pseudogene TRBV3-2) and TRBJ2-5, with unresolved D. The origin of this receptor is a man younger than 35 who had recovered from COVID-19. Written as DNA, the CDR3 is TGTGCCAGCAGCCAAGATCGGGAGACCCAGTACTTC. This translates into CASSQDRETQYF.